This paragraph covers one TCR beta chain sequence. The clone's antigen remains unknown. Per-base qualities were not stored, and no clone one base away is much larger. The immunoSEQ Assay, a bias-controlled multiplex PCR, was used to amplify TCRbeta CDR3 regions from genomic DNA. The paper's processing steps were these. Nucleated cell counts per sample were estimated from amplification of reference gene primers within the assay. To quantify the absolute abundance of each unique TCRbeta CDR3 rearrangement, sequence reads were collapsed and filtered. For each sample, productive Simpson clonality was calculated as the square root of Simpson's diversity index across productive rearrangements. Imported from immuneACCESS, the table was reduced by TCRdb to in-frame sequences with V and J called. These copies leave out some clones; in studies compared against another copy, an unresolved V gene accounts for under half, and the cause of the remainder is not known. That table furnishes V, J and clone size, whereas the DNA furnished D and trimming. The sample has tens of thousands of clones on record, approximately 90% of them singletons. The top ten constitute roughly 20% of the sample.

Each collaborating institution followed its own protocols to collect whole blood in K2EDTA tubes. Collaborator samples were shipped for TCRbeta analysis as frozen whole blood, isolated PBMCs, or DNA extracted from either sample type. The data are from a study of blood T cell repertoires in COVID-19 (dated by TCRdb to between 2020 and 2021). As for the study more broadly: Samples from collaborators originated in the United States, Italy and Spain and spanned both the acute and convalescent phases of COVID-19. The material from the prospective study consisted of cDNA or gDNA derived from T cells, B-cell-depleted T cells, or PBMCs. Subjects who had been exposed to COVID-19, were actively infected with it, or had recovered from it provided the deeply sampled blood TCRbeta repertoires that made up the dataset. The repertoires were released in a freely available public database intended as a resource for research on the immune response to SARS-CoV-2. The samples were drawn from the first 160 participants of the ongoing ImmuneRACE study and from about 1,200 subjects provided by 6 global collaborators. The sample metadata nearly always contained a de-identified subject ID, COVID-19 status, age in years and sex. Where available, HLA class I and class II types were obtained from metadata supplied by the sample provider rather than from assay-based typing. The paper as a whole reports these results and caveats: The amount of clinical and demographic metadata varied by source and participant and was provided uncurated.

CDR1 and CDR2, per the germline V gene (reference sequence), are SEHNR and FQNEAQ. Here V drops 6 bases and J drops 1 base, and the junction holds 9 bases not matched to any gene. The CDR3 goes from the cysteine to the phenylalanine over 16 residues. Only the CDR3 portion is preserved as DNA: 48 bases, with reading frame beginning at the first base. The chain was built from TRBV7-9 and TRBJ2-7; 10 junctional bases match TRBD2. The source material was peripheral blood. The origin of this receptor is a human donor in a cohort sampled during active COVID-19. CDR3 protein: CASRSTSGLSSYEQYF. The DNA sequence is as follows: TGTGCCAGCAGATCGACTAGCGGGCTCTCTTCCTACGAGCAGTACTTC.